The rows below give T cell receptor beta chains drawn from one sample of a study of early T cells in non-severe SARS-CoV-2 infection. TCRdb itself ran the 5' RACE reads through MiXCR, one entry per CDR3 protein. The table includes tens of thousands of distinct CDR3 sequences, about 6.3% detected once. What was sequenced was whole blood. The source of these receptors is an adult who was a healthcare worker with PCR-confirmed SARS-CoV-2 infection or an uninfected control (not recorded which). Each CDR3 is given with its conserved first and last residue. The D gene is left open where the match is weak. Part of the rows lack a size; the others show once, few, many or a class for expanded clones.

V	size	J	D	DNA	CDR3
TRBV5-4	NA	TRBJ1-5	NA	TGTGCCAGCAGCTTGTATGGTAGCAATCAGCCCCAGCATTTT	CASSLYGSNQPQHF
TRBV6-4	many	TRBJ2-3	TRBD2	TGTGCCAGCAGTGCCGGGACTAGCGGGGGCACAGATACGCAGTATTTT	CASSAGTSGGTDTQYF
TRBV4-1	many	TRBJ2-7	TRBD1	TGCGCCAGCAGCCGCCTTCCGGGACAGATATCTTTCGAGCAGTACTTC	CASSRLPGQISFEQYF
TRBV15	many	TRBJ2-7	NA	TGTGCCACCAGCAGAGACCCAGCTGAAAGCTACGAGCAGTACTTC	CATSRDPAESYEQYF
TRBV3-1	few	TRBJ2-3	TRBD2	TGTGCCAGCAGCCCCCGACTAGCGGGAGACCTGGCGGATACGCAGTATTTT	CASSPRLAGDLADTQYF
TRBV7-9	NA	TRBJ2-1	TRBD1	TGTGCCAGCACCACACCGGGACAGGGTGGCAATGAGCAGTTCTTC	CASTTPGQGGNEQFF
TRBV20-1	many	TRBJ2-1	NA	TGCAGTGCTAGAGAGCAGGGAAGAGGGCACAATGAGCAGTTCTTC	CSAREQGRGHNEQFF
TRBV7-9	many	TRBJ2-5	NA	TGTGCCAGCAGCCCGGACAGAGCCTTAAGAGACCAGTACTTC	CASSPDRALRDQYF
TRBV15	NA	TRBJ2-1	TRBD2	TGTGCCACCAGCAGAGGCCCAGCGGGAGTCTCCCGGGAGCAGTTCTTC	CATSRGPAGVSREQFF
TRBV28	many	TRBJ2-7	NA	TGTGCCAGCAGTTTGAACACAGCCTACTACGAGCAGTACTTC	CASSLNTAYYEQYF
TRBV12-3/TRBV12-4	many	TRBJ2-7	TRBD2	TGTGCCAGCAGACCTAGCGGGGTCTCCTACGAGCAGTACTTC	CASRPSGVSYEQYF
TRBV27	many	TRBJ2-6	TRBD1	TGTGCCAGCATGCCTCCAATCAGACAGGGAGTGACTGGGGCCAACGTCCTGACTTTC	CASMPPIRQGVTGANVLTF
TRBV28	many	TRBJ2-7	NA	TGTGCCACGCGACAGGTCTACGAGCAGTACTTC	CATRQVYEQYF
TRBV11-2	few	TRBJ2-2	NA	TGTGCCAGCAGCTTAGAAGGCGGAGTTGGGGAGCTGTTTTTT	CASSLEGGVGELFF
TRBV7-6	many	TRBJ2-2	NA	TGTGCCAGCAGTGGGAACACCGGGGAGCTGTTTTTT	CASSGNTGELFF
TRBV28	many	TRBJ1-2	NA	TGTGCCAGCAGTTTCGGACGGGATGGCTACACCTTC	CASSFGRDGYTF
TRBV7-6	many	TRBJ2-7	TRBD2	TGTGCCAGCAGCTCCACTAGCGGCTACGAGCAGTACTTC	CASSSTSGYEQYF